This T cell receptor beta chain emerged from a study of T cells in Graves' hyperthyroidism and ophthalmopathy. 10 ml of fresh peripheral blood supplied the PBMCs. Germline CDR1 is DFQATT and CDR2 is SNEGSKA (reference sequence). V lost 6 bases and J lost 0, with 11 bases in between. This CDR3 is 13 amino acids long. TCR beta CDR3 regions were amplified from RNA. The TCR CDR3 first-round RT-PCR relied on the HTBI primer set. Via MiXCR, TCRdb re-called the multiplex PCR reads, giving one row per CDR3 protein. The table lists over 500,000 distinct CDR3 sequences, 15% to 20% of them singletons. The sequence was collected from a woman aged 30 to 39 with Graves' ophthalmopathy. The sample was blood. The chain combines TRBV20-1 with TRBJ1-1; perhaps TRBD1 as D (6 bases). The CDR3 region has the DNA TGCAGTGCGGAGGGGGGGATGAACACTGAAGCTTTCTTT. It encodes CSAEGGMNTEAFF.